This section outlines one T cell receptor beta chain sequence together with its context. Generated by immunoSEQ multiplex PCR, the TCRdb table keeps only in-frame clones and is missing some. The sample includes roughly 100,000 clones, about 90% of them seen just once. This sample was included in a study of T cell changes during pregnancy in multiple sclerosis. Between the trimmed V and J ends, which lost 5 bases and 5 bases, there was a span of 21 bases. This CDR3 is 16 amino acids long. The V gene's germline CDR1 is SEHNR and CDR2 FQNEAQ (reference sequence). The chain carries TRBV7-9 and TRBJ2-5, with D maybe TRBD1 (5 bases). The sequence was obtained from a female donor with multiple sclerosis, enrolled in a pregnancy study. Sequenced material: peripheral blood, taken after pregnancy. The CDR3 DNA follows: TGTGCCAGCAGCCGGAAAGGACACCCCGAACAGGAGACCCAGTACTTC. Residues: CASSRKGHPEQETQYF.